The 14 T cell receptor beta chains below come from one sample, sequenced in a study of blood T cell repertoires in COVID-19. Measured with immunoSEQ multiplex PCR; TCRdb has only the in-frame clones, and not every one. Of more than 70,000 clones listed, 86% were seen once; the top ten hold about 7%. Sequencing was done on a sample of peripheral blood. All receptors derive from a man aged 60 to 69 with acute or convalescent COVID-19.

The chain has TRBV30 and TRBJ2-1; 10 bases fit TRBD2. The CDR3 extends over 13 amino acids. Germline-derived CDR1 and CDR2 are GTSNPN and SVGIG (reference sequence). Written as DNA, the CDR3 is TGTGCAGAAAGCGGGAGGGCCGAGAATGAGCAGTTCTTC. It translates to CAESGRAENEQFF.

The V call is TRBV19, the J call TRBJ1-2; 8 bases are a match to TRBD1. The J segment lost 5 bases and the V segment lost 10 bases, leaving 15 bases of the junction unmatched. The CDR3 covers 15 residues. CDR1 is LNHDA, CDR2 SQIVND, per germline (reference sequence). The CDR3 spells CATKGQGPLGYGYTF. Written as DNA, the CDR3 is TGTGCCACCAAAGGACAGGGTCCCCTTGGTTATGGCTACACCTTC.

CDR3 sequence: CASRDRGSSPLHF. The DNA for the CDR3 is TGTGCCAGCAGGGACAGGGGAAGTTCACCCCTCCACTTT. This chain connects TRBV12-3 or TRBV12-4 to TRBJ1-6; 9 nucleotides align to TRBD1. CDR3 length equals 13 residues. J gave up 9 bases and V 6 bases, and 3 bases lay outside the gene matches.

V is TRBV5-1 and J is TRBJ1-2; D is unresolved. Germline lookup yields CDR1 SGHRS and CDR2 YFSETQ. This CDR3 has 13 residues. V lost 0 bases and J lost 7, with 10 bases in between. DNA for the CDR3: TGCGCCAGCAGCTTGGCCGGGTTGGGTGGCTACACCTTC. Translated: CASSLAGLGGYTF.

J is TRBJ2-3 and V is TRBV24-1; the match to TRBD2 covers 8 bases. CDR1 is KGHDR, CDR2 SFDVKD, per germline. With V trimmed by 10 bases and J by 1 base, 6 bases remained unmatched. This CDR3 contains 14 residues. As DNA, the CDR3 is TGTGCCACTAGCCTTAGCGGGGGCACAGATACGCAGTATTTT. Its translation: CATSLSGGTDTQYF.

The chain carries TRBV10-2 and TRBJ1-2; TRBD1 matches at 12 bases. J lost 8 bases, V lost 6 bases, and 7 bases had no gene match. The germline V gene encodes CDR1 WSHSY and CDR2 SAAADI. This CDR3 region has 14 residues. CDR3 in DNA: TGCGCCAGCAGCGCGGGACAGGGGGCCGGAGGCTACACCTTC. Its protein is CASSAGQGAGGYTF.

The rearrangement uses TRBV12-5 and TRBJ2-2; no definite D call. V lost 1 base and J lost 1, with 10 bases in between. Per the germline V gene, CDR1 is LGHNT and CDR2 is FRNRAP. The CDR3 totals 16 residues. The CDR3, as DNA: TGTGCTAGTGGTTTGGCATCCAGGTTGAACACCGGGGAGCTGTTTTTT. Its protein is CASGLASRLNTGELFF.

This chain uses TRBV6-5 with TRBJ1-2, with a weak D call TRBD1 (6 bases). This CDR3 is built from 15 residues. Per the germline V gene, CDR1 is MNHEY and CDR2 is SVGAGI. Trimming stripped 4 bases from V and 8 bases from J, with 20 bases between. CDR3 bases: TGTGCCAGCAGTTCCGTGACAGGCGCTTGGGAAGGCTACACCTTC. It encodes CASSSVTGAWEGYTF.

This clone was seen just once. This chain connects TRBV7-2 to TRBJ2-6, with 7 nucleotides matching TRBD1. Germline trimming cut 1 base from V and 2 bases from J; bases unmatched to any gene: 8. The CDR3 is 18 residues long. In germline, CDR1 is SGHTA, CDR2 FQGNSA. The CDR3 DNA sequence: TGTGCCAGCAGCTTAGAAATGACAGGGAGTGCTGGGGCCAACGTCCTGACTTTC. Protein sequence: CASSLEMTGSAGANVLTF.

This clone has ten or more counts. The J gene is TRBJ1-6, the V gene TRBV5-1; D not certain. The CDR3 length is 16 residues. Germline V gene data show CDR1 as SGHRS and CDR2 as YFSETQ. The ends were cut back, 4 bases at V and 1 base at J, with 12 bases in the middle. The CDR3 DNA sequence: TGCGCCAGCAGCCCTACCTCAGGATCCTATAATTCACCCCTCCACTTT. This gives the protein CASSPTSGSYNSPLHF.

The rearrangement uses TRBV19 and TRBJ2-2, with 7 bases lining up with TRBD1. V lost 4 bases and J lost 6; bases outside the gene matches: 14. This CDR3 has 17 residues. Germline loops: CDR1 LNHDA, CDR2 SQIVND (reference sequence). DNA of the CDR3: TGTGCCAGTAGTAAATGGCAAATGGCAGACAGGGCCGGGGAGCTGTTTTTT. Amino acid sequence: CASSKWQMADRAGELFF.

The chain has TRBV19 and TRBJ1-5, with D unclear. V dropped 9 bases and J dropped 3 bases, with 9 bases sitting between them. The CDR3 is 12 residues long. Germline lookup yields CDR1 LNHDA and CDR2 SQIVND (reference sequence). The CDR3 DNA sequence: TGTGCCAGCACAGCTCTCAATCAGCCCCAGCATTTT. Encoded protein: CASTALNQPQHF.

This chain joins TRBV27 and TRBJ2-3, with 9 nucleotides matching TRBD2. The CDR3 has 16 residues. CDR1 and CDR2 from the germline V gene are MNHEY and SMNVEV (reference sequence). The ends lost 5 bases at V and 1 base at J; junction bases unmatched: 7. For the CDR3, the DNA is TGTGCCAGCAGTCCCTATAGGACTAGCGGCACAGATACGCAGTATTTT. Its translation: CASSPYRTSGTDTQYF.

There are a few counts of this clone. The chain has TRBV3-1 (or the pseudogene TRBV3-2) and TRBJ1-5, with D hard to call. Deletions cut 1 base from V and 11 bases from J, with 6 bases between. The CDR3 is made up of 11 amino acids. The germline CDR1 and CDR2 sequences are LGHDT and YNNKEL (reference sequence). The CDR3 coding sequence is TGTGCCAGCAGCCAAGGCGGTTCCCAGCATTTT. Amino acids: CASSQGGSQHF.